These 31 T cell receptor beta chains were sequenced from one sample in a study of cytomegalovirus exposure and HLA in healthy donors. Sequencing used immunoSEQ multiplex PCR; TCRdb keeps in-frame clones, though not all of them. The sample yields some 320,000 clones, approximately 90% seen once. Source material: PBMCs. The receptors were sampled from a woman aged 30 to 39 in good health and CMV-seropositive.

The DNA of the CDR3 is TGCGCCAGCAGAAATAGCAGGGGGCTGTATAATTCACCCCTCCACTTT. Protein sequence: CASRNSRGLYNSPLHF. This chain links TRBV5-1 with TRBJ1-6; 8 bases agree with TRBD1. V shed 5 bases, J shed 4 bases, and the junction held 8 bases outside the gene matches. The CDR3 covers 16 residues. Germline assignment: CDR1 SGHRS and CDR2 YFSETQ.

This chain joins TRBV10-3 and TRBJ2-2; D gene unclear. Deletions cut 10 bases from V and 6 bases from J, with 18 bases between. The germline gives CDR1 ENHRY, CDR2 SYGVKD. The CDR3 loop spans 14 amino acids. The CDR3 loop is CATSLSLFSGELFF. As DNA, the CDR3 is TGTGCCACCTCGCTTTCCCTTTTTTCCGGGGAGCTGTTTTTT.

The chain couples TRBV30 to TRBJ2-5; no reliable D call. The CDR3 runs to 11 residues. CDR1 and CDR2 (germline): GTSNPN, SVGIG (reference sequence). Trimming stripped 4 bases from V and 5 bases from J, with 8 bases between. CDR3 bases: TGTGCCTGGAAGGATTGGGAGACCCAGTACTTC. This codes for CAWKDWETQYF. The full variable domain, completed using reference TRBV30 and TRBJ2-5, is SQTIHQWPATLVQPVGSPLSLECTVEGTSNPNLYWYRQAAGRGLQLLFYSVGIGQISSEVPQNLSASRPQDRQFILSSKKLLLSDSGFYLCAWKDWETQYFGPGTRLLVL.

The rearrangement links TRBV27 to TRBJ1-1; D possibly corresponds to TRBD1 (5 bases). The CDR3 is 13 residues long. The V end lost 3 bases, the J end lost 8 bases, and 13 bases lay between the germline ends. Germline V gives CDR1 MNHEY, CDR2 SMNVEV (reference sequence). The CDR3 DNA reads TGTGCCAGCAGTTTGGACGCCTGGGGCGAAGCTTTCTTT. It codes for CASSLDAWGEAFF.

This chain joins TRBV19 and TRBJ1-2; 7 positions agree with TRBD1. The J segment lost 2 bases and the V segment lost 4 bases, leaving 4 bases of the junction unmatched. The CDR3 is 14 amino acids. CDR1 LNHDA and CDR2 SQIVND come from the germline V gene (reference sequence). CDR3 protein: CASSTSTGNYGYTF. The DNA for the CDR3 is TGTGCCAGTAGTACCTCGACAGGGAACTATGGCTACACCTTC.

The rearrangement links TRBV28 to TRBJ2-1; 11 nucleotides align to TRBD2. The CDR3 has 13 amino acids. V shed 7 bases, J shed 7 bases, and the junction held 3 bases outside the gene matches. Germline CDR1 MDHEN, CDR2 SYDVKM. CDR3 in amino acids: CASKVAGGNEQFF. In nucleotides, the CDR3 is TGTGCCAGCAAGGTAGCGGGAGGGAATGAGCAGTTCTTC.

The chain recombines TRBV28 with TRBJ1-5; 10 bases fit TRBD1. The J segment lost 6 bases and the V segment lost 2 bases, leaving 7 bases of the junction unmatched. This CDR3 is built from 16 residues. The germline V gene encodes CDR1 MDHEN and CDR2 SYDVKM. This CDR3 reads CASSLRDRGGGQPQHF. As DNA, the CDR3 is TGTGCCAGCAGTTTAAGGGACAGGGGAGGAGGTCAGCCCCAGCATTTT.

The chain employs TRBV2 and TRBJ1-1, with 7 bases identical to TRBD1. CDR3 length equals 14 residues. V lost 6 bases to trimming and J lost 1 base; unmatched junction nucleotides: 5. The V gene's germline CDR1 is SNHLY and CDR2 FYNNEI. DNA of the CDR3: TGTGCCAGCAGGGTGACAGGGTGGAACACTGAAGCTTTCTTT. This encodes CASRVTGWNTEAFF.

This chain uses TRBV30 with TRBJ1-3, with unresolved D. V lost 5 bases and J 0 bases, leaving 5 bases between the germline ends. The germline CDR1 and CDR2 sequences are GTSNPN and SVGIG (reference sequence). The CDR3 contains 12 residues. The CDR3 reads CAWSSSGNTIYF. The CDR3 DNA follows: TGTGCCTGGTCTTCCTCTGGAAACACCATATATTTT.

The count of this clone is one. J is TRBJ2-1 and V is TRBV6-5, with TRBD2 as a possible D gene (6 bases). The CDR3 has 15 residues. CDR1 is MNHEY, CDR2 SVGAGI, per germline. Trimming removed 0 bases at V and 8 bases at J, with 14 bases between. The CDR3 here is CASSYSLEGWDEQFF. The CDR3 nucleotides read TGTGCCAGCAGTTACTCGTTGGAGGGTTGGGATGAGCAGTTCTTC.

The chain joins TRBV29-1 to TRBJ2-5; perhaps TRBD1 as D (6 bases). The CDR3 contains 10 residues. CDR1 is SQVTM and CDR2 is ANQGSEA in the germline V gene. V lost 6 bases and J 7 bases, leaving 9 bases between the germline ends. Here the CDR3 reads CSVGALTQYF. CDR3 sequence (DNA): TGCAGCGTGGGGGCGTTGACCCAGTACTTC.

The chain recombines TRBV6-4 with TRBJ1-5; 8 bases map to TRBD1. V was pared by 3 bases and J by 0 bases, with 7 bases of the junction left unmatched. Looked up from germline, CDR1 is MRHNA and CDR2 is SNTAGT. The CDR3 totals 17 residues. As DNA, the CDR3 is TGTGCCAGCAGTGAAGGAGGCAGGGGGCATAGCAATCAGCCCCAGCATTTT. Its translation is CASSEGGRGHSNQPQHF.

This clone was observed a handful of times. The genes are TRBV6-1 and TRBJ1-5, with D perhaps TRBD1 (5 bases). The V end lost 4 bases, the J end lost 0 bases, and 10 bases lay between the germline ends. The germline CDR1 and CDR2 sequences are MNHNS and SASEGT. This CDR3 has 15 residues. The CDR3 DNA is TGTGCCAGCAGTGGGGGACGGACTAGCAATCAGCCCCAGCATTTT. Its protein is CASSGGRTSNQPQHF.

CDR3 nucleotide sequence: TGTGCCAGCAGCCCAGCGGGGGCGGGGAGCTCCTACGAGCAGTACTTC. Translating gives CASSPAGAGSSYEQYF. The V and J genes are TRBV5-5 and TRBJ2-7, with 8 bases matching TRBD2. CDR1 and CDR2 from the germline V gene are SGHKS and YYEKEE (reference sequence). Trimming removed 4 bases from V and 0 bases from J; junction bases left unmatched: 9. This CDR3 spans 16 amino acids. Full variable domain (missing parts from reference TRBV5-5 and TRBJ2-7): DAGVTQSPTHLIKTRGQQVTLRCSPISGHKSVSWYQQVLGQGPQFIFQYYEKEERGRGNFPDRFSARQFPNYSSELNVNALLLGDSALYLCASSPAGAGSSYEQYFGPGTRLTVT.

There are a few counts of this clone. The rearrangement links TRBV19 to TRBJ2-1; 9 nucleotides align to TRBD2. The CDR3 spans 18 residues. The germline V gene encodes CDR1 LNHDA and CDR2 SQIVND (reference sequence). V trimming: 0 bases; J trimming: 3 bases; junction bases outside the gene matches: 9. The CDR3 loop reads CASSIEGLLAGRYNEQFF. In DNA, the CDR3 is TGTGCCAGTAGTATAGAGGGACTGCTAGCGGGACGCTACAATGAGCAGTTCTTC.

The CDR3 nucleotides are TGTGCCATCAGTGACAGTGGGAACACTGAAGCTTTCTTT. Encoded protein: CAISDSGNTEAFF. V and J are TRBV10-3 and TRBJ1-1; D call uncertain. Trimming removed 3 bases at V and 1 base at J, with 6 bases between. The CDR3 runs to 13 residues. Germline V gene lookup returns CDR1 ENHRY and CDR2 SYGVKD.

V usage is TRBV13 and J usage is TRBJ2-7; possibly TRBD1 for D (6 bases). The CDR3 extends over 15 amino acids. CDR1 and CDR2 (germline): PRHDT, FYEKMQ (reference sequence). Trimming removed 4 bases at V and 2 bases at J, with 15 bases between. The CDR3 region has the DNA TGTGCCAGCAGCTATACAGGGCGTGGAACCTACGAGCAGTACTTC. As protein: CASSYTGRGTYEQYF.

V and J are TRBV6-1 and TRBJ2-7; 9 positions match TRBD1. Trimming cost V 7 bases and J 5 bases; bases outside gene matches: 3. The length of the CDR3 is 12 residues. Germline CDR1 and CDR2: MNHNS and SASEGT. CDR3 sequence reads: CASKGQGHEQYF. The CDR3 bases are TGTGCCAGCAAAGGACAGGGGCACGAGCAGTACTTC.

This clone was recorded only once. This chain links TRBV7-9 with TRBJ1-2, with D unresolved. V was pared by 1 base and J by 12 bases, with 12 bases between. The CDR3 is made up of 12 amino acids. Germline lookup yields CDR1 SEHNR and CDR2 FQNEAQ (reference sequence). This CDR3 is CASSLGGLADTF. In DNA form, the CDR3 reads TGTGCCAGCAGCTTAGGAGGGCTAGCGGACACCTTC.

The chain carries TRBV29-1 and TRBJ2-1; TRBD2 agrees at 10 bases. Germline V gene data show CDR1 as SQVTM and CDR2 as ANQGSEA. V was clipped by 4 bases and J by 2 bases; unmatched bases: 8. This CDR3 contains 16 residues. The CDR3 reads CSVGPASGGPYNEQFF. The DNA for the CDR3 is TGCAGCGTTGGTCCGGCTAGCGGGGGTCCCTACAATGAGCAGTTCTTC.

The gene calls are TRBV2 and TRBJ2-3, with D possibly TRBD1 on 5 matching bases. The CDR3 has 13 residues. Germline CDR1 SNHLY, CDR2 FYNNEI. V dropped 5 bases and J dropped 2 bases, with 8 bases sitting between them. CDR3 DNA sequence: TGTGCCAGCAGTATGACAGCCACAGATACGCAGTATTTT. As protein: CASSMTATDTQYF.

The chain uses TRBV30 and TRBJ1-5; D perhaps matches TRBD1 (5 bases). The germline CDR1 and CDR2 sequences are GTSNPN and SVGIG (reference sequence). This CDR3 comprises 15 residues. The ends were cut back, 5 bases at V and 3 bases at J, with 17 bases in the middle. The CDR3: CAWGSGQTSNQPQHF. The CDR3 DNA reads TGTGCCTGGGGTTCGGGGCAGACATCCAATCAGCCCCAGCATTTT.

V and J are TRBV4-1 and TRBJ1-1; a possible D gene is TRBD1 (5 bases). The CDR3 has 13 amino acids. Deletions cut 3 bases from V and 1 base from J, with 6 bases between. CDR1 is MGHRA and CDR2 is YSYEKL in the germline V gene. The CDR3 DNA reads TGCGCCAGCAGCCAGGGGGGGAACACTGAAGCTTTCTTT. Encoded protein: CASSQGGNTEAFF.

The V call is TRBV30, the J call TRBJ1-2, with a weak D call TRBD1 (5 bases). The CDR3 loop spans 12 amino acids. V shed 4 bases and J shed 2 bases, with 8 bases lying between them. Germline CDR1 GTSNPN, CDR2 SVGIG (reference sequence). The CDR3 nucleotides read TGTGCCTGGAAACAGGAAAACTATGGCTACACCTTC. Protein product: CAWKQENYGYTF.

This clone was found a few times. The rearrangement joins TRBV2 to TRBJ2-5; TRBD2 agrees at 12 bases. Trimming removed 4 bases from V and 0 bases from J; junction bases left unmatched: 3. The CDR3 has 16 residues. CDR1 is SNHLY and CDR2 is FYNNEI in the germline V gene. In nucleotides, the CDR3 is TGTGCCAGCAGTGCAGGACTAGCGGGGCACCAAGAGACCCAGTACTTC. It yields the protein CASSAGLAGHQETQYF.

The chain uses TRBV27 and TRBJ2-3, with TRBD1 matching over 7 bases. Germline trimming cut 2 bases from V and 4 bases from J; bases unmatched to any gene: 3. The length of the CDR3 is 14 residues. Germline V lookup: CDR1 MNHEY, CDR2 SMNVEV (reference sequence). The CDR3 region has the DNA TGTGCCAGCAGTTTAAGACAGGGAGCAGATACGCAGTATTTT. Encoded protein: CASSLRQGADTQYF.

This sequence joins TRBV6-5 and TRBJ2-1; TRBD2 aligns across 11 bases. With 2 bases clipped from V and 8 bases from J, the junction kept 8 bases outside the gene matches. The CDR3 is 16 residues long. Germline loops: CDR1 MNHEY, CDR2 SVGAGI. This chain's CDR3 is CASSYLGTSGRDEQFF. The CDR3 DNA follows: TGTGCCAGCAGTTACCTGGGGACTAGCGGAAGGGATGAGCAGTTCTTC.

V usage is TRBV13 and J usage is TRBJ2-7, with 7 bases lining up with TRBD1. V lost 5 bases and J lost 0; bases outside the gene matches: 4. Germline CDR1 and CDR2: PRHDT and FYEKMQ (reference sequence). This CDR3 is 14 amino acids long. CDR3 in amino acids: CASSPGTDSYEQYF. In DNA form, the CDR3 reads TGTGCCAGCAGCCCAGGGACAGACTCCTACGAGCAGTACTTC.

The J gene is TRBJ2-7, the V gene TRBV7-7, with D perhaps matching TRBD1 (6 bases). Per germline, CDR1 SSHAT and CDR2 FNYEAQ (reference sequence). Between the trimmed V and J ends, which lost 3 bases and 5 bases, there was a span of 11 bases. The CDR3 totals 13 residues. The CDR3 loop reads CASSFSRGDEQYF. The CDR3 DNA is TGTGCCAGCAGCTTTTCCAGGGGAGACGAGCAGTACTTC.

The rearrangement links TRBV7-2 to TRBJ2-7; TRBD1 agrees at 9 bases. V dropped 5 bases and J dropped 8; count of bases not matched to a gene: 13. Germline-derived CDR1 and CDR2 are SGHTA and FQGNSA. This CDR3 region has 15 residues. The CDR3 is CASSPPGQGTLQQYF. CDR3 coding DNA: TGTGCCAGCAGCCCCCCGGGACAGGGAACTTTACAGCAGTACTTC. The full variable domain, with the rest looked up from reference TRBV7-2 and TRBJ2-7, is GAGVSQSPSNKVTEKGKDVELRCDPISGHTALYWYRQSLGQGLEFLIYFQGNSAPDKSGLPSDRFSAERTGGSVSTLTIQRTQQEDSAVYLCASSPPGQGTLQQYFGPGTRLTVT.

This CDR3 reads CASSATGEKLFF. Written as DNA, the CDR3 is TGTGCCAGCAGCGCCACTGGGGAAAAACTGTTTTTT. The V and J genes are TRBV9 and TRBJ1-4; D is ambiguous. CDR3 length: 12 amino acids. Germline loops: CDR1 SGDLS, CDR2 YYNGEE. Trimming shortened V by 3 bases and J by 8 bases, and 8 bases separated the two germline ends.